Below, 29 T cell receptor beta chains from the same sample are listed, as sequenced in a study of Ad26.COV2.S vaccination and SARS-CoV-2 variants. Treatment meaning: some 19 received Ad26.COV2.S at low or high dose, single or two shots; roughly 5 received placebo; per-sample allocation not given. Samples analyzed were those drawn on day 63 after the first vaccine or placebo injection. Assay: immunoSEQ multiplex PCR; the TCRdb copy retains only in-frame clones and omits some. The sample holds a few hundred thousand clones; more than 75% are singletons and the top ten take around 3%. Specimen: peripheral blood, collected in a trial of Ad26.COV2.S vaccine versus placebo. Receptors originate from a person between 18 and 65 years old who received the Ad26.COV2.S COVID-19 vaccine or a placebo.

The V call is TRBV5-1, the J call TRBJ1-5; possible D gene TRBD1, 6 bases. In germline, CDR1 is SGHRS, CDR2 YFSETQ. This CDR3 is 14 amino acids long. Trimming stripped 4 bases from V and 7 bases from J, with 15 bases between. This chain's CDR3 is CASSATGPPQPQHF. In DNA, the CDR3 is TGCGCCAGCAGCGCGACAGGACCCCCGCAGCCCCAGCATTTT. Full variable domain (outside the CDR3, taken from reference TRBV5-1 and TRBJ1-5): KAGVTQTPRYLIKTRGQQVTLSCSPISGHRSVSWYQQTPGQGLQFLFEYFSETQRNKGNFPGRFSGRQFSNSRSEMNVSTLELGDSALYLCASSATGPPQPQHFGDGTRLSIL.

The chain employs TRBV5-6 and TRBJ2-3; no firm D call. CDR3 length: 13 residues. The V end was cut by 4 bases, the J end by 2 bases, with 8 bases between. CDR1 SGHDT and CDR2 YYEEEE come from the germline V gene. The CDR3 here is CASSLSTTDTQYF. Written as DNA, the CDR3 is TGTGCCAGCAGCCTCAGCACCACAGATACGCAGTATTTT.

The V call is TRBV6-5, the J call TRBJ2-2; TRBD1 matches 8 bases. CDR1 is MNHEY, CDR2 SVGAGI, per germline. After removal of 6 bases from V and 7 bases from J, the junction contained 7 bases not matched to a gene. The CDR3 covers 14 residues. The CDR3 reads CASSDRQGYGELFF. DNA of the CDR3: TGTGCCAGCAGCGATCGACAGGGGTACGGGGAGCTGTTTTTT.

The CDR3 bases are TGTGCCAGCAGTTACCGCAGCGAACAAGGGGCTTTCTTT. This codes for CASSYRSEQGAFF. The chain employs TRBV6-5 and TRBJ1-1; no clear D. Trimming took 2 bases from V and 11 from J, leaving 15 bases between them. From germline, CDR1 is MNHEY and CDR2 SVGAGI. The CDR3 runs 13 residues.

The chain joins TRBV27 to TRBJ1-2; D is unclear. The CDR3 totals 13 residues. Germline assignment: CDR1 MNHEY and CDR2 SMNVEV (reference sequence). V lost 3 bases and J 3 bases, leaving 8 bases between the germline ends. In DNA form, the CDR3 reads TGTGCCAGCAGTTTCGTAGCGGACTATGGCTACACCTTC. Translated: CASSFVADYGYTF.

J is TRBJ1-1 and V is TRBV5-3; D is ambiguous. TRBV5-3 qualifies as an ORF whose function is uncertain. Trimming pared 7 bases from V and 3 bases from J, leaving 7 bases between. The CDR3 is 11 amino acids. The CDR3 loop is CARPRHTEAFF. As DNA, the CDR3 is TGTGCCAGACCGCGTCACACTGAAGCTTTCTTT.

The V and J genes are TRBV30 and TRBJ2-7; 8 bases map to TRBD2. V shed 0 bases, J shed 4 bases, and the junction held 5 bases outside the gene matches. The germline CDR1 and CDR2 sequences are GTSNPN and SVGIG (reference sequence). The CDR3 is 14 residues long. The CDR3 is CAWSVLADVYEQYF. CDR3 nucleotides: TGTGCCTGGAGTGTACTAGCGGACGTGTACGAGCAGTACTTC.

The CDR3 loop reads CASSPQRGGHYEQYF. CDR3 DNA sequence: TGTGCCAGCAGCCCCCAGCGGGGGGGCCACTACGAGCAGTACTTC. This rearrangement joins TRBV9 to TRBJ2-7; TRBD2 aligns across 10 bases. CDR1 and CDR2 from the germline V gene are SGDLS and YYNGEE. Germline trimming cut 4 bases from V and 3 bases from J; bases unmatched to any gene: 7. The CDR3 spans 15 residues.

The rearrangement joins TRBV3-1 (or the pseudogene TRBV3-2) to TRBJ1-5; TRBD1 matches 8 bases. The CDR3 runs to 14 residues. V lost 4 bases to trimming and J lost 6 bases; unmatched junction nucleotides: 5. Per the germline V gene, CDR1 is LGHDT and CDR2 is YNNKEL (reference sequence). This chain's CDR3 is CASSRTGGSQPQHF. In DNA, the CDR3 is TGTGCCAGCAGCCGCACAGGGGGATCTCAGCCCCAGCATTTT.

This clone came up once. This CDR3 reads CASRAATGNTGELFF. The DNA for the CDR3 is TGCGCCAGCAGAGCTGCTACTGGTAACACCGGGGAGCTGTTTTTT. The chain recombines TRBV5-1 with TRBJ2-2; D not resolved. CDR1 and CDR2 from the germline V gene are SGHRS and YFSETQ. CDR3 length: 15 amino acids. The V end was cut by 5 bases, the J end by 2 bases, with 13 bases between.

This rearrangement joins TRBV27 to TRBJ2-1; 8 bases align to TRBD2. This CDR3 comprises 15 residues. V dropped 6 bases and J dropped 3; count of bases not matched to a gene: 7. The germline CDR1 and CDR2 sequences are MNHEY and SMNVEV (reference sequence). As DNA, the CDR3 is TGTGCCAGCAGCTTACTAGCGGACCTCTACAATGAGCAGTTCTTC. This gives the protein CASSLLADLYNEQFF.

The V and J genes are TRBV10-3 and TRBJ2-3, with TRBD2 matching 10 bases. This CDR3 contains 16 residues. The junction had 7 bases not matched to a gene; V was cut back by 4 bases and J by 3 bases. CDR1 ENHRY and CDR2 SYGVKD come from the germline V gene. The CDR3 is CAISVRQGLATDTQYF. CDR3 DNA sequence: TGTGCCATCAGTGTTAGGCAGGGACTAGCGACAGATACGCAGTATTTT.

The chain couples TRBV7-9 to TRBJ2-7, with D perhaps TRBD1 or TRBD2 (6 bases each). The germline gives CDR1 SEHNR, CDR2 FQNEAQ (reference sequence). V lost 0 bases to trimming and J lost 4 bases, with 13 bases between them. The CDR3 totals 15 residues. CDR3 DNA: TGTGCCAGCAGCTTAGCGCTAGGGGGGCCGTACGAGCAGTACTTC. Translation gives CASSLALGGPYEQYF.

This clone has more than one count but fewer than ten. V gene TRBV6-5 combines with J gene TRBJ1-1; tentatively, D is TRBD1 (5 bases). The V and J ends lost 6 bases and 6 bases respectively, with 20 bases between them. CDR3 length: 15 amino acids. Germline CDR1 reads MNHEY; CDR2 reads SVGAGI. CDR3 coding DNA: TGTGCCAGCAGCTACAACGGGCCAGGGTTATCTGAAGCTTTCTTT. Translation: CASSYNGPGLSEAFF.

The V and J genes are TRBV7-8 and TRBJ2-7, with a tentative D call TRBD2 (5 bases). Looked up from germline, CDR1 is SGHVS and CDR2 is FQNEAQ. V dropped 1 base and J dropped 1 base, with 11 bases sitting between them. The CDR3 loop spans 15 amino acids. CDR3: CASSLGLPGSYEQYF. The CDR3, as DNA: TGTGCCAGCAGCTTAGGGCTTCCGGGATCCTACGAGCAGTACTTC.

J is TRBJ1-1 and V is TRBV19, with D unclear. Between the trimmed V and J ends, which lost 4 bases and 2 bases, there was a span of 14 bases. CDR1 and CDR2 from the germline V gene are LNHDA and SQIVND (reference sequence). There are 15 residues in the CDR3. CDR3 amino acids: CASSTMDAGNTEAFF. In DNA form, the CDR3 reads TGTGCCAGTAGTACGATGGACGCGGGCAACACTGAAGCTTTCTTT.

The CDR3 here is CASSLTLTGKLFF. CDR3 sequence (DNA): TGTGCCAGCAGCTTAACCCTCACGGGAAAACTGTTTTTT. The V call is TRBV5-4, the J call TRBJ1-4; D is undetermined. Per the germline V gene, CDR1 is SGHNT and CDR2 is YYREEE (reference sequence). The V end was cut by 2 bases, the J end by 10 bases, with 12 bases between. The CDR3 has 13 residues.

The V gene is TRBV28, the J gene TRBJ1-2; 7 positions match TRBD1. From germline, CDR1 is MDHEN and CDR2 SYDVKM. J lost 7 bases, V lost 5 bases, and 7 bases had no gene match. The CDR3 is 13 residues long. CDR3 nucleotide sequence: TGTGCCAGCAGTACGGGGACAGTCCGTGGCTACACCTTC. This codes for CASSTGTVRGYTF.

The chain has TRBV5-4 and TRBJ2-7; 10 bases match TRBD1. CDR3 size: 13 residues. The junction had 6 bases not matched to a gene; V was cut back by 6 bases and J by 6 bases. Germline V gene data show CDR1 as SGHNT and CDR2 as YYREEE (reference sequence). As DNA, the CDR3 is TGTGCCAGCACCCCGGGACAGGGGCGCGAGCAGTACTTC. Translation: CASTPGQGREQYF.

The gene calls are TRBV7-6 and TRBJ2-3; D ambiguous. This CDR3 is 12 amino acids long. Germline CDR1 is SGHVS and CDR2 is FNYEAQ. Trimming took 4 bases from V and 4 from J, leaving 6 bases between them. The CDR3 sequence: CASSSSADTQYF. For the CDR3, the DNA is TGTGCCAGCAGCTCGAGCGCAGATACGCAGTATTTT.

The chain carries TRBV9 and TRBJ1-1; perhaps TRBD1 as D (6 bases). This CDR3 spans 15 amino acids. Trimming pared 4 bases from V and 1 base from J, leaving 14 bases between. Germline CDR1 SGDLS, CDR2 YYNGEE. The CDR3 nucleotides are TGTGCCAGCAGCCGTTATGGACAGCAGAACACTGAAGCTTTCTTT. Amino acids: CASSRYGQQNTEAFF.

On this clone: The sample has other DNA sequences that encode this CDR3 too. CDR3 bases: TGTGCCAGCAGTTTAGTCGGAGAAAAACTGTTTTTT. Translation: CASSLVGEKLFF. The V call is TRBV12-3 or TRBV12-4, the J call TRBJ1-4; D remains ambiguous. The CDR3 loop spans 12 amino acids. V was shortened by 1 base and J by 8 bases, with 5 bases between the two germline ends.

This sequence joins TRBV7-9 and TRBJ1-1, with a possible D match to TRBD1 (5 bases). This CDR3 comprises 13 residues. Trimming removed 0 bases from V and 6 bases from J, with 8 bases in between. CDR1 is SEHNR, CDR2 FQNEAQ, per germline (reference sequence). CDR3 bases: TGTGCCAGCAGCTTAGCAGGGGACCCTGAAGCTTTCTTT. It is translated as CASSLAGDPEAFF. Complete variable domain (other parts from reference TRBV7-9 and TRBJ1-1): DTGVSQNPRHKITKRGQNVTFRCDPISEHNRLYWYRQTLGQGPEFLTYFQNEAQLEKSRLLSDRFSAERPKGSFSTLEIQRTEQGDSAMYLCASSLAGDPEAFFGQGTRLTVV.

The V and J genes are TRBV6-2 or TRBV6-3 and TRBJ2-5; 7 bases are shared with TRBD1. Germline assignment: CDR1 MNHEY and CDR2 SVGEGT. Trimming removed 3 bases from V and 6 bases from J; junction bases left unmatched: 7. The CDR3 covers 14 residues. CDR3 DNA sequence: TGTGCCAGCAGTTATTTAGGGGGCAGGCAGACCCAGTACTTC. Translation: CASSYLGGRQTQYF.

The J gene is TRBJ2-3, the V gene TRBV3-1 (or the pseudogene TRBV3-2); the D gene is possibly TRBD1 (6 bases). V was cut by 4 bases and J by 0 bases, with 11 bases left in between. The CDR3 is 15 residues long. Germline CDR1 reads LGHDT; CDR2 reads YNNKEL (reference sequence). CDR3 nucleotides: TGTGCCAGCAGCCGTGCAGGGGTGAGCACAGATACGCAGTATTTT. It yields the protein CASSRAGVSTDTQYF.

The V and J genes are TRBV6-1 and TRBJ1-1; D remains ambiguous. This CDR3 has 17 residues. V was cut by 2 bases and J by 5 bases, with 21 bases left in between. Germline CDR1 MNHNS, CDR2 SASEGT. The CDR3 DNA reads as TGTGCCAGCAGTGAACCCTACCTTGAAGGGCGTGCGACTGAAGCTTTCTTT. It is translated as CASSEPYLEGRATEAFF.

This chain links TRBV4-1 with TRBJ2-6, with 8 bases matching TRBD1. Germline trimming cut 1 base from V and 0 bases from J; bases unmatched to any gene: 5. The germline CDR1 and CDR2 sequences are MGHRA and YSYEKL. The CDR3 consists of 18 residues. The CDR3 bases are TGCGCCAGCAGCCAAGGACAGGGGTTGGCCTCTGGGGCCAACGTCCTGACTTTC. It codes for CASSQGQGLASGANVLTF.

The chain recombines TRBV24-1 with TRBJ1-1, with D tentatively TRBD1 (5 bases). V was trimmed by 3 bases and J by 1 base, leaving 11 bases between them. The CDR3 has 15 amino acids. The germline CDR1 and CDR2 sequences are KGHDR and SFDVKD. The CDR3: CATSDGRDGNTEAFF. The CDR3 DNA reads TGTGCCACCAGTGATGGCCGGGACGGGAACACTGAAGCTTTCTTT.

The rearrangement joins TRBV5-5 to TRBJ2-7, with D perhaps TRBD2 (6 bases). In germline, CDR1 is SGHKS, CDR2 YYEKEE (reference sequence). This CDR3 is built from 14 residues. Trimming took 4 bases from V and 5 from J, leaving 16 bases between them. The CDR3, as DNA: TGTGCCAGCAGCCTGGGGTTTAGCGGTGACGAGCAGTACTTC. Protein: CASSLGFSGDEQYF.